Listed below are T cell receptor beta chains from one sample, sequenced in a study of control samples from healthy donors and cancer patients. Using immunoSEQ multiplex PCR, the repertoire was profiled, and TCRdb retains in-frame clones only, with some absent. Among approximately 100,000 clones listed, around 89% were seen once. The sequencing sample was made of blood. The source is a man under 40 in good health. The CDR3 runs from the conserved cysteine through the conserved F or W.

J,V,CDR3
TRBJ2-2,TRBV5-1,CASSLERNTGELFF
TRBJ1-4,TRBV14,CASSQPGQGATNEKLFF
TRBJ2-1,TRBV30,CAWEREGRNEQFF
TRBJ1-1,TRBV13,CASSSYYRAYTEAFF
TRBJ1-5,TRBV19,CASTMGSYSNQPQHF
TRBJ1-1,TRBV2,CASGQGAIEAFF
TRBJ1-4,TRBV5-1,CASSLRTGNEKLFF
TRBJ2-4,TRBV27,CASSKRTGGLAKNIQYF
TRBJ2-6,TRBV6-5,CASSYYGTGANVLTF
TRBJ1-3,TRBV7-2,CASGADRESGNTIYF
TRBJ1-3,TRBV5-5,CASSLYAGGSGDTIYF
TRBJ1-6,TRBV30,CAWSKGENSPLHF
TRBJ1-1,TRBV20-1,CSAGDNTEAFF
TRBJ2-1,TRBV7-9,CASQSIQTNEQFF
TRBJ2-7,TRBV19,CASSIEVGIRVHEQYF
TRBJ2-1,TRBV18,CASSPEKRAGGLIEQFF
TRBJ1-2,TRBV29-1,CSVAFDGYTF
TRBJ2-1,TRBV2,CASSETSGIWSEQFF
TRBJ2-2,TRBV28,CASSLSQGSGELFF
TRBJ2-7,TRBV27,CASSLGQGHYEQYF
TRBJ2-1,TRBV14,CASSLLPHSGIRKYNEQFF
TRBJ2-2,TRBV27,CASSFSGEVNTGELFF
TRBJ2-1,TRBV27,CASSSGGRGSYNEQFF
TRBJ1-1,TRBV6-6,CASREPSQNTEAFF
TRBJ1-6,TRBV19,CASNSWTGGTSNSPLHF
TRBJ1-1,TRBV7-8,CASSLEGQGDSEAFF
TRBJ2-1,TRBV5-1,CASNTQGTGEQFF
TRBJ1-1,TRBV6-5,CASSPAGGGTEAFF
TRBJ1-5,TRBV18,CASSPRAGENQPQHF